The 6 T cell receptor beta chains below all came from one sample that was sequenced in a study of cytomegalovirus exposure and HLA in healthy donors. A multiplex PCR was run with 60 Vbeta primers and 13 Jbeta primers. The table came from immunoSEQ multiplex PCR; TCRdb's copy has only in-frame clones and leaves some out. The sample has some 190,000 clones, 70% to 80% seen once; the top ten hold approximately 1.4%. The sample taken for sequencing was PBMCs. The source is a woman between 50 and 59 years old in good health and CMV-seronegative.

This chain uses TRBV7-2 with TRBJ2-7; maybe TRBD2 (5 bases). The CDR3 has 15 residues. The V gene's germline CDR1 is SGHTA and CDR2 FQGNSA. Trimming took off 5 bases at V and 2 bases at J, with 16 bases between the two ends. CDR3 sequence (DNA): TGTGCCAGCAGCCTCCAACCGGGGAAGACCTACGAGCAGTACTTC. Translated, it gives CASSLQPGKTYEQYF. Full variable domain (remainder filled in from reference TRBV7-2 and TRBJ2-7): GAGVSQSPSNKVTEKGKDVELRCDPISGHTALYWYRQSLGQGLEFLIYFQGNSAPDKSGLPSDRFSAERTGGSVSTLTIQRTQQEDSAVYLCASSLQPGKTYEQYFGPGTRLTVT.

V and J are TRBV5-4 and TRBJ1-5; unclear D gene. Per the germline V gene, CDR1 is SGHNT and CDR2 is YYREEE (reference sequence). V lost 2 bases, J lost 7 bases, and 10 bases lay in between. CDR3 length: 13 residues. The CDR3 DNA sequence: TGTGCCAGCAGCTTAGAGGGCGGACAGCCCCAGCATTTT. Protein sequence: CASSLEGGQPQHF.

This chain connects TRBV5-6 to TRBJ2-5, with D tentatively TRBD2 (6 bases). The CDR3 has 15 residues. The V end lost 0 bases, the J end lost 5 bases, and 14 bases lay between the germline ends. The V gene's germline CDR1 is SGHDT and CDR2 YYEEEE. The CDR3 loop reads CASSLDRRSGETQYF. The CDR3 bases are TGTGCCAGCAGCTTGGATCGGAGGAGCGGGGAGACCCAGTACTTC.

This chain joins TRBV29-1 and TRBJ2-5, with TRBD2 identical over 8 bases. Germline CDR1 and CDR2: SQVTM and ANQGSEA. Unmatched junction bases numbered 5, after V lost 6 bases and J lost 5 bases. The CDR3 runs 12 residues. The CDR3 spells CSVGLAGETQYF. The CDR3 DNA follows: TGCAGCGTCGGACTAGCCGGTGAGACCCAGTACTTC.

The V gene is TRBV9, the J gene TRBJ2-4; 7 nucleotides align to TRBD1. With 3 bases clipped from V and 7 bases from J, the junction kept 10 bases outside the gene matches. Germline V gene data show CDR1 as SGDLS and CDR2 as YYNGEE. The CDR3 spans 15 residues. CDR3 sequence: CASSEGYTDRNIQYF. In DNA, the CDR3 is TGTGCCAGCAGCGAGGGCTATACGGACAGGAACATTCAGTACTTC.

The chain recombines TRBV28 with TRBJ1-1; a weak D match, TRBD1 (5 bases). Germline CDR1 MDHEN, CDR2 SYDVKM. Deletions cut 6 bases from V and 1 base from J, with 15 bases between. This CDR3 has 15 amino acids. The DNA for the CDR3 is TGTGCCAGCAGCCCATTCACAGGTCCGAACACTGAAGCTTTCTTT. This translates into CASSPFTGPNTEAFF.